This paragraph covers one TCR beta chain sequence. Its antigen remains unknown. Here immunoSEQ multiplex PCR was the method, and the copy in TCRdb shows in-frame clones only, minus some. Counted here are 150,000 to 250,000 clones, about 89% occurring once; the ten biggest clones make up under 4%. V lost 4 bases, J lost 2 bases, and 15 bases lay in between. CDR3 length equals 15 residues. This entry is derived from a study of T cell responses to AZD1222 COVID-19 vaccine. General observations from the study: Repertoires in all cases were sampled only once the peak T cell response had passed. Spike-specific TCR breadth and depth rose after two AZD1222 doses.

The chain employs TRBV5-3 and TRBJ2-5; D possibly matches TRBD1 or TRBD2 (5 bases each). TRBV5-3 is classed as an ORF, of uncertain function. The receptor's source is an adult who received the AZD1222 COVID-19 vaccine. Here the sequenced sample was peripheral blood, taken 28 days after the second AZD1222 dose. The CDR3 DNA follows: TGTGCCAGAAGCCTCAGGGACGGAACTCAAGAGACCCAGTACTTC. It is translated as CARSLRDGTQETQYF.